Below are 29 T cell receptor beta chains sequenced from a single sample in a study of spatial heterogeneity in lung cancer. Time point indicated: sample taken at primary tumor resection. The input material, whole RNA from tumor, nontumor lung or frozen PBMC, was sequenced unsorted. TCRdb reprocessed the 5' RACE reads via MiXCR and lists one record per CDR3 protein. The sample consists of 80,000 to 95,000 distinct CDR3 sequences, 7.5% to 10% of them appearing once. The sequencing here drew on PBMCs, taken at surgery. These receptor sequences come from a male donor with early-stage non-small cell lung cancer.

The chain carries TRBV3-1 and TRBJ2-1, with 9 positions matching TRBD1. Germline V gene data show CDR1 as LGHDT and CDR2 as YNNKEL (reference sequence). The CDR3 covers 15 residues. V lost 6 bases to trimming and J lost 6 bases; unmatched junction nucleotides: 9. CDR3 nucleotide sequence: TGTGCCAGCAGGTCAGACAGGGGGATAAGCAATGAGCAGTTCTTC. Translation: CASRSDRGISNEQFF.

The table lists this clonotype with many counts. V gene TRBV5-1 combines with J gene TRBJ1-6; the D gene is possibly TRBD1 (6 bases). The CDR3 loop spans 19 amino acids. With 5 bases removed from V and 0 bases from J, the gap between germline ends came to 21 bases. Germline CDR1 SGHRS, CDR2 YFSETQ. This chain's CDR3 is CASSQLPGQQSSYNSPLHF. In DNA, the CDR3 is TGCGCCAGCAGTCAGCTACCAGGACAGCAAAGCTCCTATAATTCACCCCTCCACTTT.

This clonotype has only a few counts. The gene calls are TRBV7-2 and TRBJ1-3; D ambiguous. The V gene's germline CDR1 is SGHTA and CDR2 FQGNSA. The CDR3 length is 15 residues. Trimming pared 1 base from V and 3 bases from J, leaving 10 bases between. CDR3 sequence: CASSLGFGVGNTIYF. The CDR3, as DNA: TGTGCCAGCAGCTTAGGTTTCGGGGTTGGAAACACCATATATTTT.

The chain has TRBV28 and TRBJ2-7, with 8 bases that match TRBD1. V was pared by 6 bases and J by 3 bases, with 4 bases of the junction left unmatched. The germline gives CDR1 MDHEN, CDR2 SYDVKM. This CDR3 comprises 13 residues. CDR3 protein: CASRGGQGYEQYF. The CDR3 DNA reads as TGTGCCAGCAGGGGCGGACAGGGCTACGAGCAGTACTTC.

A few counts support this clonotype. The V and J genes are TRBV2 and TRBJ2-5, with 12 nucleotides matching TRBD2. The CDR3 extends over 14 amino acids. Germline V gives CDR1 SNHLY, CDR2 FYNNEI. Trimming took 7 bases from V and 6 from J; bases not matched to a gene: 6. The CDR3 nucleotides are TGTGCCAGCACTACGACTAGCGGGGGACAGACCCAGTACTTC. Translation gives CASTTTSGGQTQYF.

This clonotype has just a few counts. The DNA of the CDR3 is TGCATGATTTTTGGAGGGAAGAGCTCCTACAATGAGCAGTTCTTC. This codes for CMIFGGKSSYNEQFF. This rearrangement joins TRBV20-1 to TRBJ2-1; D is possibly TRBD2 (6 bases). This CDR3 is 15 amino acids long. Germline loops: CDR1 DFQATT, CDR2 SNEGSKA (reference sequence).

At least ten counts were recorded for this clonotype. The rearrangement uses TRBV9 and TRBJ2-1; D is unclear. CDR3 length: 15 residues. Trimming removed 0 bases from V and 2 bases from J, with 9 bases in between. Germline lookup yields CDR1 SGDLS and CDR2 YYNGEE. The CDR3 DNA is TGTGCCAGCAGCGTAGAGCCCGCCACCTACAATGAGCAGTTCTTC. It translates to CASSVEPATYNEQFF.

The CDR3 DNA reads TGTGCCACCAGTGACCCCAAACAGGGGATCTACGAGCAGTACTTC. This gives the protein CATSDPKQGIYEQYF. The chain joins TRBV24-1 to TRBJ2-7, with 7 bases matching TRBD1. Germline trimming cut 4 bases from V and 3 bases from J; bases unmatched to any gene: 8. The CDR3 extends over 15 amino acids. Germline V gene data show CDR1 as KGHDR and CDR2 as SFDVKD.

Many counts were recorded for this clonotype. The chain uses TRBV19 and TRBJ1-5; D unresolved. V lost 5 bases and J lost 5, with 10 bases in between. This CDR3 spans 13 amino acids. Germline V gene lookup returns CDR1 LNHDA and CDR2 SQIVND (reference sequence). CDR3 region: CASSLQSHQPQHF. The CDR3 bases are TGTGCCAGTAGTTTACAGAGTCATCAGCCCCAGCATTTT. Using reference TRBV19 and TRBJ1-5 for the parts outside the CDR3, the full variable domain is DGGITQSPKYLFRKEGQNVTLSCEQNLNHDAMYWYRQDPGQGLRLIYYSQIVNDFQKGDIAEGYSVSREKKESFPLTVTSAQKNPTAFYLCASSLQSHQPQHFGDGTRLSIL.

This clonotype was observed a handful of times. This sequence joins TRBV2 and TRBJ2-2; D unclear. CDR1 and CDR2 from the germline V gene are SNHLY and FYNNEI. This CDR3 is built from 15 residues. V lost 5 bases to trimming and J lost 0 bases, with 10 bases between them. CDR3 residues: CASSREVSNTGELFF. CDR3 coding DNA: TGTGCCAGCAGTAGAGAGGTTTCGAACACCGGGGAGCTGTTTTTT.

The table lists this clonotype with a few counts. The V call is TRBV7-9, the J call TRBJ2-1; 8 bases line up with TRBD2. The junction had 14 bases not matched to a gene; V was cut back by 5 bases and J by 8 bases. The CDR3 contains 16 residues. Germline-derived CDR1 and CDR2 are SEHNR and FQNEAQ (reference sequence). The CDR3 is CASSHTAGAGGDEQFF. As DNA, the CDR3 is TGTGCCAGCAGCCACACAGCGGGGGCAGGTGGGGATGAGCAGTTCTTC.

This clonotype was detected a few times. This rearrangement joins TRBV7-9 to TRBJ1-3; D unclear. The germline gives CDR1 SEHNR, CDR2 FQNEAQ (reference sequence). There are 14 residues in the CDR3. V was clipped by 5 bases and J by 1 base, with 9 bases between them. In nucleotides, the CDR3 is TGTGCCAGCAGCCCCGTAGCTTCTGGAAACACCATATATTTT. As protein: CASSPVASGNTIYF.

The chain is built from TRBV20-1 and TRBJ2-1; D not resolved. CDR1 is DFQATT, CDR2 SNEGSKA, per germline (reference sequence). The CDR3 contains 11 residues. V was trimmed by 3 bases and J by 15 bases, leaving 15 bases between them. The CDR3 region is CSARASSPPFF. As DNA, the CDR3 is TGCAGTGCTAGGGCCAGTAGCCCCCCGTTCTTC.

This sequence joins TRBV10-3 and TRBJ2-3, with 13 bases fitting TRBD2. Per the germline V gene, CDR1 is ENHRY and CDR2 is SYGVKD. The CDR3 spans 16 residues. The ends lost 6 bases at V and 2 bases at J; junction bases unmatched: 5. The CDR3 spells CAISTGTSGTTDTQYF. The CDR3 bases are TGTGCCATCAGCACCGGGACTAGCGGGACCACAGATACGCAGTATTTT.

This clonotype has ten or more counts. Written as DNA, the CDR3 is TGTGCCAGCAGTTACTCTGGCGCGACCCCAGGGTATCAGCCCCAGCATTTT. Its translation is CASSYSGATPGYQPQHF. The V and J genes are TRBV6-6 and TRBJ1-5, with a weak D call TRBD1 (5 bases). CDR1 is MNHNY, CDR2 SVGAGI, per germline (reference sequence). The CDR3 extends over 17 amino acids. V was pared by 0 bases and J by 5 bases, with 17 bases between.

The V gene is TRBV4-3, the J gene TRBJ2-7, with a tentative D call TRBD1 (5 bases). V lost 0 bases to trimming and J lost 3 bases, with 12 bases between them. This CDR3 has 15 amino acids. Germline V gives CDR1 LGHNA, CDR2 YSLEER. CDR3 DNA: TGCGCCAGCAGCCAAGATTTCAAGGGGAACTACGAGCAGTACTTC. Amino acid sequence: CASSQDFKGNYEQYF.

This clonotype came up many times. The chain links TRBV30 to TRBJ2-2; 15 nucleotides align to TRBD2. CDR3 length: 18 residues. The junction had 9 bases not matched to a gene; V was cut back by 1 base and J by 6 bases. Germline CDR1 GTSNPN, CDR2 SVGIG (reference sequence). The CDR3 region has the DNA TGTGCCTGGAGTGCACGAAGGACTAGCGGGAGGGCCGCCGGGGAGCTGTTTTTT. Translating gives CAWSARRTSGRAAGELFF.

This clonotype was recorded a few times. The rearrangement joins TRBV7-2 to TRBJ1-5; 8 bases match TRBD1. Unmatched junction bases numbered 8, after V lost 6 bases and J lost 7 bases. The CDR3 loop spans 14 amino acids. Germline assignment: CDR1 SGHTA and CDR2 FQGNSA. The CDR3 DNA is TGTGCCAGCAGTCAAGACAGGGGTGGGCAGCCCCAGCATTTT. It is translated as CASSQDRGGQPQHF.

J is TRBJ2-5 and V is TRBV6-2 or TRBV6-3, with D unclear. This CDR3 has 12 residues. Per germline, CDR1 MNHEY and CDR2 SVGEGT. V lost 1 base to trimming and J lost 4 bases, with 4 bases between them. The CDR3 here is CASSYWGETQYF. CDR3 in DNA: TGTGCCAGCAGTTACTGGGGAGAGACCCAGTACTTC.

This clonotype was recorded a few times. The gene calls are TRBV7-6 and TRBJ2-1; no definite D call. In germline, CDR1 is SGHVS, CDR2 FNYEAQ. The CDR3 consists of 13 residues. Trimming shortened V by 5 bases and J by 8 bases, and 13 bases separated the two germline ends. Here the CDR3 reads CASSPYLSDEQFF. DNA for the CDR3: TGTGCCAGCAGCCCGTACCTATCGGATGAGCAGTTCTTC. Drawing the rest from reference TRBV7-6 and TRBJ2-1, the complete variable domain is GAGVSQSPRYKVTKRGQDVALRCDPISGHVSLYWYRQALGQGPEFLTYFNYEAQQDKSGLPNDRFSAERPEGSISTLTIQRTEQRDSAMYRCASSPYLSDEQFFGPGTRLTVL.

This clonotype was picked up a small number of times. V usage is TRBV5-1 and J usage is TRBJ2-3, with 7 nucleotides matching TRBD2. Germline V gene lookup returns CDR1 SGHRS and CDR2 YFSETQ. The ends lost 3 bases at V and 4 bases at J; junction bases unmatched: 5. The CDR3 extends over 14 amino acids. The CDR3 loop is CASSSSGRADTQYF. CDR3 bases: TGCGCCAGCAGCTCTAGCGGACGGGCAGATACGCAGTATTTT. Full variable domain (rest looked up from reference TRBV5-1 and TRBJ2-3): KAGVTQTPRYLIKTRGQQVTLSCSPISGHRSVSWYQQTPGQGLQFLFEYFSETQRNKGNFPGRFSGRQFSNSRSEMNVSTLELGDSALYLCASSSSGRADTQYFGPGTRLTVL.

The chain combines TRBV5-1 with TRBJ2-1; 11 bases map to TRBD2. Germline V gene data show CDR1 as SGHRS and CDR2 as YFSETQ. V lost 7 bases, J lost 7 bases, and 19 bases stayed unmatched. The CDR3 loop spans 18 amino acids. The chain's CDR3 is CASPRPIPGLADRNEQFF. CDR3 in DNA: TGCGCCAGCCCCCGCCCGATTCCGGGACTAGCGGACCGGAATGAGCAGTTCTTC.

The table lists this clonotype with many counts. This chain joins TRBV29-1 and TRBJ2-5; maybe TRBD1 (7 bases). The CDR3 has 12 residues. Trimming left V 5 bases short and J 7 bases short, with 14 bases between. From germline, CDR1 is SQVTM and CDR2 ANQGSEA. Here the CDR3 DNA reads TGCAGCGTTTCGGAGGGGGCAGGGACCCAGTACTTC. It encodes CSVSEGAGTQYF.

The genes are TRBV2 and TRBJ2-7; D is unclear. V lost 3 bases, J lost 0 bases, and 12 bases lay in between. Germline V gene data show CDR1 as SNHLY and CDR2 as FYNNEI. The CDR3 covers 15 residues. The CDR3 protein is CASSDLALGSYEQYF. The CDR3 DNA reads TGTGCCAGCAGTGATCTTGCCCTTGGCTCCTACGAGCAGTACTTC.

This clonotype was detected only a few times. The CDR3 DNA follows: TGTGCCAGCAGCAGCGACAGGATGAACACTGAAGCTTTCTTT. Encoded protein: CASSSDRMNTEAFF. The V gene is TRBV7-2, the J gene TRBJ1-1, with D possibly TRBD1 on 6 matching bases. Germline CDR1 reads SGHTA; CDR2 reads FQGNSA. V was trimmed by 5 bases and J by 0 bases, leaving 10 bases between them. CDR3 size: 14 residues.

Many counts were recorded for this clonotype. The chain uses TRBV11-2 and TRBJ2-5; D perhaps matches TRBD2 (7 bases). The CDR3 has 17 residues. Trimming took off 5 bases at V and 1 base at J, with 20 bases between the two ends. In germline, CDR1 is SGHAT, CDR2 FQNNGV. CDR3 nucleotide sequence: TGTGCCAGCAGCCCGGGCCGGGGGGCTACTTTCCAAGAGACCCAGTACTTC. Translated: CASSPGRGATFQETQYF.

This clonotype showed up many times. The chain links TRBV5-1 to TRBJ2-3; 11 bases match TRBD2. The CDR3 contains 18 residues. Per the germline V gene, CDR1 is SGHRS and CDR2 is YFSETQ. V shed 4 bases and J 0 bases; nucleotides not matched to a gene: 10. Written as DNA, the CDR3 is TGCGCCAGCAGCCCCTACCCGACTAGCGGGACAAGCACAGATACGCAGTATTTT. Its protein is CASSPYPTSGTSTDTQYF.

The chain uses TRBV18 and TRBJ1-2; D not certain. Germline CDR1 reads KGHSH; CDR2 reads LQKENI. Trimming took 1 base from V and 7 from J, leaving 7 bases between them. The CDR3 covers 12 residues. The CDR3 DNA is TGTGCCAGCTCACCACAGGGAGGTGGCTACACCTTC. This encodes CASSPQGGGYTF.

The table lists this clonotype with a few counts. V usage is TRBV10-3 and J usage is TRBJ2-2; D is undetermined. With 4 bases removed from V and 5 bases from J, the gap between germline ends came to 2 bases. The CDR3 consists of 11 residues. CDR1 ENHRY and CDR2 SYGVKD come from the germline V gene. Here the CDR3 reads CAISATGELFF. The CDR3 DNA reads as TGTGCCATCAGTGCAACCGGGGAGCTGTTTTTT.